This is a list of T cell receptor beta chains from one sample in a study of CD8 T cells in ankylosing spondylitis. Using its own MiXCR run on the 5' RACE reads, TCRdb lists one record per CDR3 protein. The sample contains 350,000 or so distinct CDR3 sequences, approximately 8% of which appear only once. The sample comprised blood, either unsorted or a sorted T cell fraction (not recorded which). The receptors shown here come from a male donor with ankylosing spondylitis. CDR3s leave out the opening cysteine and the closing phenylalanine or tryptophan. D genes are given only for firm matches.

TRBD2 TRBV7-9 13 ASSLEPAGGVEQY
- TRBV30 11 AWDRDISYEQY
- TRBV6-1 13 ASSPQLGGNNEQF
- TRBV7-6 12 AVKQAGVNTEAF
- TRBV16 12 ASSRGGSANEQY
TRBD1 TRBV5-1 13 ASSLVGQGVDEQY
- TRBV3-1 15 ASSQAGVEALYNEQF
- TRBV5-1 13 ASSFSGLSSYEQY
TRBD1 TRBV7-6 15 ASSLGQGASSYNEQF
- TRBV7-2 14 ASSLPGYSFAGGYT
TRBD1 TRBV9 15 ASSPRDRGGWGAGQY
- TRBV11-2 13 ASTVTPARQETQY
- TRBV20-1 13 SARASEPGNQPQH
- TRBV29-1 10 STVGLGNEQF
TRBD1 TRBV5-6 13 ASSWGGQGIYEQY
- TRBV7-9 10 ASSLWAGEQY
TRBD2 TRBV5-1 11 ASTGGADYEQY
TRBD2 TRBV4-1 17 ASSHRGLAGETSTDTQY
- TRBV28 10 ASSPGWGETF
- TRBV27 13 AGGHRRLSSYEQY
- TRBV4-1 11 ASSRAGTTGYT
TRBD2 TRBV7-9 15 ASSLGTSGRAQETQY
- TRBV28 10 ASSILGVRAF
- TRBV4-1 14 ASSQAHRRTFEEQF
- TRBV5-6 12 ASSLVGSQETQY
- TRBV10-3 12 AISARGSTDTQY
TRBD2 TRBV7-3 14 ASSRSSGRATDTQY
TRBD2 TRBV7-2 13 ASSIGTSGLVSQY
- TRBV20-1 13 SARKESEIAYEQY
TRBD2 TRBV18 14 ASSYLAGGTTDTQY
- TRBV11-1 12 ASSPLGIDNEQF
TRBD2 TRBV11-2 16 ASSLRISGMQIYNEQF
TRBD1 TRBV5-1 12 ASSPGQTIIGYT
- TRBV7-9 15 ALRGNASNTIYNEQF
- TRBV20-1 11 SARDPTEVPLH
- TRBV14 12 ASSRGLNTGELF
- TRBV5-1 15 ASNTGGLAENTGELF
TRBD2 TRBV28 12 ATALAGVWNEQF
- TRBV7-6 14 ASSSYRGRDTDTQY
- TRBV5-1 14 ASSLALGTRVFGAF
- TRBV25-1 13 ASSEGWGSGYEQY
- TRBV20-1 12 SASWRSSYNEQF
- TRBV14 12 ASSPGDSPDTQY
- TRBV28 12 ASSFGGTNEKLF
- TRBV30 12 AWSVVSWNTEAF
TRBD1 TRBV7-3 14 ASSLTQGAGDTEAF
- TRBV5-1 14 ACSSPDRPSTDTQY
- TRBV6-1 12 ASRHRNPGDEQF
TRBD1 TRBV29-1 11 SVGRDSNSPLH
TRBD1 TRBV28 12 ATGTGNGKETQY
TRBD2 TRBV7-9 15 ASSFLSGSSLPGELF
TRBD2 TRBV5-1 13 ASSTSGRRSYEQY